Detailed here is one T cell receptor (beta chain). The sample comes from a study of T-cell memory formation after mild COVID-19. The CDR3 is made up of 16 amino acids. Trimming cost V 6 bases and J 7 bases; bases outside gene matches: 12. MiXCR, applied by TCRdb to the 5' RACE reads, yields one record per CDR3 protein. Seen here are approximately 210,000 distinct CDR3 sequences, around 16% observed once, and the top ten hold 2.4%. Sequenced sample: PBMCs or a T cell subset sorted from them (not recorded which). This receptor was identified in an adult woman who had mild COVID-19 (a few samples of this study predate the infection). Cell type and time point are not known. The rearrangement joins TRBV12-3 or TRBV12-4 to TRBJ2-1; 10 bases fit TRBD1. CDR3 sequence: CASRLGGTGARNEQFF. CDR3 sequence (DNA): TGTGCCAGCAGGCTCGGTGGGACAGGGGCGAGGAATGAGCAGTTCTTC.